This passage covers 19 T cell receptor beta chains from one sample sequenced in a study of blood T cell repertoires in COVID-19. Here immunoSEQ multiplex PCR was the method, and the copy in TCRdb shows in-frame clones only, minus some. The repertoire includes about 180,000 clones, 85% to 90% of them detected once, and around 21% sits in the top ten. Sequencing input: peripheral blood. The receptors here all came from a man aged 70 or older with active or convalescent COVID-19.

The chain employs TRBV5-4 and TRBJ1-3, with D possibly TRBD1 on 5 matching bases. Germline CDR1 and CDR2: SGHNT and YYREEE (reference sequence). This CDR3 spans 14 amino acids. The V end was cut by 0 bases, the J end by 2 bases, with 6 bases between. CDR3 bases: TGTGCCAGCAGCTTGGCCAGGGCTGGAAACACCATATATTTT. Encoded protein: CASSLARAGNTIYF.

The J gene is TRBJ1-5, the V gene TRBV7-2; D not resolved. Trimming left V 5 bases short and J 0 bases short, with 5 bases between. The CDR3 length is 13 residues. The germline V gene has CDR1 SGHTA and CDR2 FQGNSA. The CDR3 loop is CASSQNSNQPQHF. In DNA, the CDR3 is TGTGCCAGCAGCCAGAATAGCAATCAGCCCCAGCATTTT.

The V call is TRBV7-2, the J call TRBJ1-2; D gene ambiguous. V lost 3 bases and J lost 8, with 16 bases in between. In germline, CDR1 is SGHTA, CDR2 FQGNSA. The CDR3 spans 14 residues. Here the CDR3 DNA reads TGTGCCAGCAGCTTCCCGATGACAATCTACGGCTACACCTTC. As protein: CASSFPMTIYGYTF.

The chain combines TRBV5-5 with TRBJ2-7; TRBD2 might be the D (6 bases). This CDR3 region has 13 residues. Germline loops: CDR1 SGHKS, CDR2 YYEKEE (reference sequence). V lost 4 bases and J lost 4, with 12 bases in between. The CDR3 DNA reads as TGTGCCAGCAGCCGGGACTTCAATTACGAGCAGTACTTC. Protein product: CASSRDFNYEQYF.

J is TRBJ1-2 and V is TRBV28, with 10 bases matching TRBD1. The CDR3 runs 16 residues. Germline-derived CDR1 and CDR2 are MDHEN and SYDVKM. The ends lost 4 bases at V and 4 bases at J; junction bases unmatched: 9. CDR3 sequence (DNA): TGTGCCAGCAGTTCCGCCGGGACAGGGGTTCGCTATGGCTACACCTTC. This encodes CASSSAGTGVRYGYTF.

V and J are TRBV19 and TRBJ1-5, with no clear D. The germline gives CDR1 LNHDA, CDR2 SQIVND (reference sequence). The V and J ends lost 6 bases and 4 bases respectively, with 16 bases between them. The CDR3 is 15 amino acids. This CDR3 reads CASRTSGRINQPQHF. The DNA of the CDR3 is TGTGCCAGTAGGACCTCCGGGAGGATAAATCAGCCCCAGCATTTT.

This clone showed up just a few times. The same CDR3 arises from other DNA sequences in this sample as well. This chain joins TRBV12-5 and TRBJ1-3; possible D gene TRBD1, 6 bases. Looked up from germline, CDR1 is LGHNT and CDR2 is FRNRAP. There are 14 residues in the CDR3. Trimming shortened V by 4 bases and J by 0 bases, and 7 bases separated the two germline ends. This CDR3 is CASGSDSSGNTIYF. CDR3 nucleotides: TGTGCTAGTGGTTCGGACAGCTCTGGAAACACCATATATTTT.

This clone was detected a few times. This chain joins TRBV5-6 and TRBJ1-5; no definite D call. With 0 bases removed from V and 0 bases from J, the gap between germline ends came to 7 bases. The CDR3 contains 15 residues. Germline assignment: CDR1 SGHDT and CDR2 YYEEEE. Here the CDR3 reads CASSLDGDSNQPQHF. CDR3 in DNA: TGTGCCAGCAGCTTGGACGGGGATAGCAATCAGCCCCAGCATTTT. The full variable domain, with the rest looked up from reference TRBV5-6 and TRBJ1-5, is DAGVTQSPTHLIKTRGQQVTLRCSPKSGHDTVSWYQQALGQGPQFIFQYYEEEERQRGNFPDRFSGHQFPNYSSELNVNALLLGDSALYLCASSLDGDSNQPQHFGDGTRLSIL.

This chain links TRBV5-1 with TRBJ1-6; D may be TRBD1 (6 bases). This CDR3 has 15 residues. Germline V gives CDR1 SGHRS, CDR2 YFSETQ. V was pared by 4 bases and J by 7 bases, with 15 bases between. The CDR3 loop reads CASSGVDSRNSPLHF. As DNA, the CDR3 is TGCGCCAGCAGCGGGGTGGACAGCCGGAATTCACCCCTCCACTTT.

The chain couples TRBV11-2 to TRBJ2-7; D gene uncertain. Trimming shortened V by 5 bases and J by 4 bases, and 18 bases separated the two germline ends. This CDR3 is 15 amino acids long. The germline V gene encodes CDR1 SGHAT and CDR2 FQNNGV. The CDR3 loop is CASSQFLAIPYEQYF. The CDR3 DNA reads TGTGCCAGCAGCCAGTTCTTGGCAATTCCTTACGAGCAGTACTTC.

The chain joins TRBV5-1 to TRBJ2-2, with D possibly being TRBD1 (5 bases). This CDR3 has 16 amino acids. Deletions cut 4 bases from V and 4 bases from J, with 17 bases between. Per the germline V gene, CDR1 is SGHRS and CDR2 is YFSETQ. The CDR3, as DNA: TGCGCCAGCAGCCCCGACGGGCAGGGTATCACCGGGGAGCTGTTTTTT. This gives the protein CASSPDGQGITGELFF.

The rearrangement joins TRBV11-2 to TRBJ2-1; the match to TRBD1 covers 7 bases. The germline CDR1 and CDR2 sequences are SGHAT and FQNNGV. J gave up 9 bases and V 1 base, and 9 bases lay outside the gene matches. The CDR3 consists of 15 residues. The CDR3 sequence is CASSLVGGAMGEQFF. The DNA for the CDR3 is TGTGCCAGCAGCTTAGTAGGGGGCGCGATGGGTGAGCAGTTCTTC.

The chain combines TRBV4-3 with TRBJ1-2; 9 bases are a match to TRBD1. CDR1 is LGHNA, CDR2 YSLEER, per germline. This CDR3 contains 14 residues. After removal of 2 bases from V and 6 bases from J, the junction contained 4 bases not matched to a gene. The CDR3 DNA is TGCGCCAGCAGCCAACCACAGGGGGCAGATGGCTACACCTTC. The encoded protein is CASSQPQGADGYTF.

The J gene is TRBJ2-5, the V gene TRBV28, with 9 bases matching TRBD2. The germline CDR1 and CDR2 sequences are MDHEN and SYDVKM. CDR3 length equals 15 residues. The ends lost 7 bases at V and 4 bases at J; junction bases unmatched: 10. The CDR3 here is CASTRSGRGPETQYF. CDR3 coding DNA: TGTGCCAGCACTCGTAGCGGGAGAGGGCCAGAGACCCAGTACTTC.

This rearrangement joins TRBV4-1 to TRBJ2-1; 7 positions agree with TRBD2. The junction had 6 bases not matched to a gene; V was cut back by 1 base and J by 9 bases. This CDR3 region has 14 residues. Germline CDR1 is MGHRA and CDR2 is YSYEKL. CDR3: CASSQGLAQSEQFF. The CDR3 DNA sequence: TGCGCCAGCAGCCAAGGACTAGCCCAGAGTGAGCAGTTCTTC.

CDR3 region: CASIRQGASNQPQHF. The CDR3 coding sequence is TGTGCCAGCATCAGACAGGGGGCAAGCAATCAGCCCCAGCATTTT. This rearrangement joins TRBV5-8 to TRBJ1-5, with TRBD1 matching over 10 bases. Per germline, CDR1 SGHTS and CDR2 YDEGEE. This CDR3 comprises 15 residues. The V segment lost 6 bases and the J segment 1 base; nucleotides outside the gene matches: 4.

The chain is built from TRBV7-2 and TRBJ1-2; 7 nucleotides agree with TRBD1. The V gene's germline CDR1 is SGHTA and CDR2 FQGNSA. This CDR3 has 13 amino acids. Unmatched junction bases numbered 3, after V lost 4 bases and J lost 4 bases. CDR3 loop: CASSSTGTYGYTF. For the CDR3, the DNA is TGTGCCAGCAGCTCGACAGGGACCTATGGCTACACCTTC.

J is TRBJ1-3 and V is TRBV5-1; D is ambiguous. The V gene's germline CDR1 is SGHRS and CDR2 YFSETQ. CDR3 size: 14 residues. V was cut by 4 bases and J by 0 bases, with 8 bases left in between. Here the CDR3 DNA reads TGCGCCAGCAGCCCCACTGACTCTGGAAACACCATATATTTT. This codes for CASSPTDSGNTIYF.

This chain connects TRBV5-1 to TRBJ1-5; 11 bases line up with TRBD1. Germline assignment: CDR1 SGHRS and CDR2 YFSETQ. The trim removed 4 bases at V and 4 bases at J, leaving 4 bases unmatched. The CDR3 is 15 residues long. The CDR3 nucleotides are TGCGCCAGCAGCATTGGGACAGGGGGTAATCAGCCCCAGCATTTT. Encoded protein: CASSIGTGGNQPQHF.